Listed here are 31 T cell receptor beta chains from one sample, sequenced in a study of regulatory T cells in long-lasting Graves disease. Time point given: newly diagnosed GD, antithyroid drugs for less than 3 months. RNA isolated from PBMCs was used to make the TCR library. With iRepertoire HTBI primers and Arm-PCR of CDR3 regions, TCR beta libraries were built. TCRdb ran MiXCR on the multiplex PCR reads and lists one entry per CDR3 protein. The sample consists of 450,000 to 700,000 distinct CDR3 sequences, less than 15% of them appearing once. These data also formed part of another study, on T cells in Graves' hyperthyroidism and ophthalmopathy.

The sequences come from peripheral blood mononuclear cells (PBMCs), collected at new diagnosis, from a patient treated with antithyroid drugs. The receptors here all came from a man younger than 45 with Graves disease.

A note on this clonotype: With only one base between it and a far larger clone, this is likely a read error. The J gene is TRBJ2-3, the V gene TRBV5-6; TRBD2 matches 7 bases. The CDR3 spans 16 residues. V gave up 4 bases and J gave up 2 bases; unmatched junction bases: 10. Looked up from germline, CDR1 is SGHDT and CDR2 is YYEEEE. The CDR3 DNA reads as TGTGCCAGCAGCGAGGGACCAGCGGGGTCCACAGATACGCAGTATTTT. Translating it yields CASSEGPAGSTDTQYF.

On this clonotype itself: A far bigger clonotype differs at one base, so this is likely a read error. The CDR3 here is CASSELGDEQYF. The CDR3 coding sequence is TGTGCCAGCAGTGAATTGGGTGATGAGCAGTACTTC. This rearrangement joins TRBV2 to TRBJ2-7; D is uncertain. Trimming shortened V by 2 bases and J by 7 bases, and 9 bases separated the two germline ends. Germline V gives CDR1 SNHLY, CDR2 FYNNEI. The CDR3 has 12 residues.

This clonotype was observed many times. The CDR3 loop is CASSLPGLAGYNEQFF. In DNA, the CDR3 is TGTGCCAGCAGTTTGCCCGGACTAGCGGGGTACAATGAGCAGTTCTTC. This chain uses TRBV12-3 or TRBV12-4 with TRBJ2-1; 12 bases line up with TRBD2. This CDR3 comprises 16 residues. J gave up 4 bases and V 3 bases, and 4 bases lay outside the gene matches.

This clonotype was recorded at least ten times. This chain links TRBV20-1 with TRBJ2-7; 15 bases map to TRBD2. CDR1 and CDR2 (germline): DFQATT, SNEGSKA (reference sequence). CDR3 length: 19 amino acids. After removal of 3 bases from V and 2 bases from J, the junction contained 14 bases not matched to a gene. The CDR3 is CSARMGLAGGKLRTYEQYF. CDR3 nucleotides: TGCAGTGCTAGGATGGGACTAGCGGGAGGAAAACTCCGGACCTACGAGCAGTACTTC.

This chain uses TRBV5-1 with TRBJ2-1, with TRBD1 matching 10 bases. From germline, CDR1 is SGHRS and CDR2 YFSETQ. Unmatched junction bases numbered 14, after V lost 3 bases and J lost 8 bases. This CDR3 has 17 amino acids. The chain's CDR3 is CASSWIRQGAPGYEQFF. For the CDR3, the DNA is TGCGCCAGCAGCTGGATTCGACAGGGGGCGCCCGGGTATGAGCAGTTCTTC. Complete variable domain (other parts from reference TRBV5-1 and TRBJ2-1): KAGVTQTPRYLIKTRGQQVTLSCSPISGHRSVSWYQQTPGQGLQFLFEYFSETQRNKGNFPGRFSGRQFSNSRSEMNVSTLELGDSALYLCASSWIRQGAPGYEQFFGPGTRLTVL.

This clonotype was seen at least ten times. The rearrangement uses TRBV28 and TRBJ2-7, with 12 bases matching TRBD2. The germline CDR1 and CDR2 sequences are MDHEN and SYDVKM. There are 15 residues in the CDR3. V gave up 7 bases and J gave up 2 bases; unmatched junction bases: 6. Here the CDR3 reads CASIGTSGYTYEQYF. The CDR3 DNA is TGTGCCAGCATAGGGACTAGCGGGTACACCTACGAGCAGTACTTC.

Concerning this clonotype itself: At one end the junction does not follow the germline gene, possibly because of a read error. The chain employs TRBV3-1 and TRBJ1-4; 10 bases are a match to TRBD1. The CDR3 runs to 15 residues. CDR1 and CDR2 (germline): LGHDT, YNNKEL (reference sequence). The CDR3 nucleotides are TGTGCCAGCAAAAAAGGGGACAGGGGACCTGAAAAACTGCTTTTT. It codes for CASKKGDRGPEKLLF.

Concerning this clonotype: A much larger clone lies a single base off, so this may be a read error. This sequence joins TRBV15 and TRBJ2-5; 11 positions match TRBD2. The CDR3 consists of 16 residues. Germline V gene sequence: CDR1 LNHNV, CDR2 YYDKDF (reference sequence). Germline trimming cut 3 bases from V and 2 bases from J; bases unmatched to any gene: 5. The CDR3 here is CATSSPTSGIQETQYF. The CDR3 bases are TGTGCCACCAGCAGTCCGACTAGCGGGATTCAAGAGACCCAGTACTTC.

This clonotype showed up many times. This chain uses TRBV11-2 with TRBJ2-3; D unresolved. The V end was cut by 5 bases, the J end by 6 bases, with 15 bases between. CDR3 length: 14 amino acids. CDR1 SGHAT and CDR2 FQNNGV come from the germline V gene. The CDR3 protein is CASSPNYGPDTQYF. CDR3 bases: TGTGCCAGCAGCCCAAACTACGGGCCGGATACGCAGTATTTT.

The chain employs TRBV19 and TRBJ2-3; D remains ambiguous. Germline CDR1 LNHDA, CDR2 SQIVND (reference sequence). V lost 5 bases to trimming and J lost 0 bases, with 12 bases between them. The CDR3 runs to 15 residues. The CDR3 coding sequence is TGTGCCAGTAGTCCCATCCTACCGAGCACAGATACGCAGTATTTT. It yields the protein CASSPILPSTDTQYF. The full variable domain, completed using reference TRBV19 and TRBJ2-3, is DGGITQSPKYLFRKEGQNVTLSCEQNLNHDAMYWYRQDPGQGLRLIYYSQIVNDFQKGDIAEGYSVSREKKESFPLTVTSAQKNPTAFYLCASSPILPSTDTQYFGPGTRLTVL.

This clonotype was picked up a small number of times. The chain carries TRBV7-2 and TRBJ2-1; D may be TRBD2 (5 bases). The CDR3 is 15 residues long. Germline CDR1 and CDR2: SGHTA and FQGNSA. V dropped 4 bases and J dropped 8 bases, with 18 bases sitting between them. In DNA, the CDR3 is TGTGCCAGCAGCTCAACCCGGCTAGCAAGCCATGAGCAGTTCTTC. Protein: CASSSTRLASHEQFF.

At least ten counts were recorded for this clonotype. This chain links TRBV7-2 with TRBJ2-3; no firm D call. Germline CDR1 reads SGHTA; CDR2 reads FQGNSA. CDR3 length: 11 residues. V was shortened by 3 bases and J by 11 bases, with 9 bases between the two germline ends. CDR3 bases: TGTGCCAGCAGCTTCGGCCTTGAGCAGTATTTT. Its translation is CASSFGLEQYF.

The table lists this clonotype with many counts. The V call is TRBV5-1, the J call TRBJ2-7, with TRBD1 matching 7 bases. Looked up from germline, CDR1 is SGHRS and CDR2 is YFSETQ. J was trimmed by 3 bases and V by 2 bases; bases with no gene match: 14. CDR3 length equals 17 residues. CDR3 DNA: TGCGCCAGCAGCTTTGTAACCGGGACAGAACTGCACTACGAGCAGTACTTC. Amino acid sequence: CASSFVTGTELHYEQYF.

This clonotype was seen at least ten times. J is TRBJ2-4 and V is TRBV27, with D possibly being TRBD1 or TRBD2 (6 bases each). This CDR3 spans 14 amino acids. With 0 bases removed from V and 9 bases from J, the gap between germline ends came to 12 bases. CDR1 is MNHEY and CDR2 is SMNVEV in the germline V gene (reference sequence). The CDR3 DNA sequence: TGTGCCAGCAGTTTATCGGGCAGGGGAGGCATTCAGTACTTC. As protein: CASSLSGRGGIQYF.

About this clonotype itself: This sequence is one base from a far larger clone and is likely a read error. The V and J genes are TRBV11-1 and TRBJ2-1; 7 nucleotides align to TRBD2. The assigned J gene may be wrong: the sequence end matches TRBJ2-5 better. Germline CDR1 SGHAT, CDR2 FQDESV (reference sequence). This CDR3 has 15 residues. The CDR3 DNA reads TGTGCCAGCAGCATCACCGGGACTAACCAAGAGACCCAGTACTTC. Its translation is CASSITGTNQETQYF.

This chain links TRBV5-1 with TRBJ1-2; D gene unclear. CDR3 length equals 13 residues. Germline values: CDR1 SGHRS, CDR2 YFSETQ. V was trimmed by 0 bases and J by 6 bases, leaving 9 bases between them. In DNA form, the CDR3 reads TGCGCCAGCAGCTTGGCTGTCGGGGATGGCTACACCTTC. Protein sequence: CASSLAVGDGYTF.

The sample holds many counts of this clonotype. CDR3 residues: CASSQERDSYEQYF. The CDR3 DNA follows: TGTGCCAGCAGCCAAGAGCGGGACAGCTACGAGCAGTACTTC. The rearrangement links TRBV3-1 to TRBJ2-7; tentatively, D is TRBD1 (7 bases). CDR3 size: 14 residues. Trimming left V 0 bases short and J 3 bases short, with 9 bases between. CDR1 and CDR2 (germline): LGHDT, YNNKEL (reference sequence).

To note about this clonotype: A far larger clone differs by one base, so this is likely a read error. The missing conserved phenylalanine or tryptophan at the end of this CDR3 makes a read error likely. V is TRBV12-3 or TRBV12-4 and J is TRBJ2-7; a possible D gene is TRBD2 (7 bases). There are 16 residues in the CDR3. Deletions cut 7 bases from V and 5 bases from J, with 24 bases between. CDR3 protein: CASTGSFRGARDEQYC. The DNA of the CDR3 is TGTGCCAGCACCGGATCATTCCGGGGGGCGCGGGACGAGCAGTACTGC.

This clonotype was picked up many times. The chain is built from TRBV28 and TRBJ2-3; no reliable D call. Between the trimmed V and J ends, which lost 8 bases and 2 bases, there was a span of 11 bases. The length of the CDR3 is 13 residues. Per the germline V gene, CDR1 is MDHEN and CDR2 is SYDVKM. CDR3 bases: TGTGCCAGCGAGGTCAGGTCCACAGATACGCAGTATTTT. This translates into CASEVRSTDTQYF.

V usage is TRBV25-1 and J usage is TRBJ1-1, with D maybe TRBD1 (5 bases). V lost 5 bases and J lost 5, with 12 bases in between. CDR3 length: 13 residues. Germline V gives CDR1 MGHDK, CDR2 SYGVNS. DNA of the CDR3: TGTGCCAGCAGTACGGGGGGGGGTACTGAAGCTTTCTTT. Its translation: CASSTGGGTEAFF.

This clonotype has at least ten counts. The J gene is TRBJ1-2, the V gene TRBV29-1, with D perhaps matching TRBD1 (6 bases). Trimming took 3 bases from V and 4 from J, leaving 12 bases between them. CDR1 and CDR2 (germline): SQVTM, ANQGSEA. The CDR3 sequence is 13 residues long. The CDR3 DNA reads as TGCAGCGTTGATCTTGGGGGGCCCTATGGCTACACCTTC. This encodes CSVDLGGPYGYTF.

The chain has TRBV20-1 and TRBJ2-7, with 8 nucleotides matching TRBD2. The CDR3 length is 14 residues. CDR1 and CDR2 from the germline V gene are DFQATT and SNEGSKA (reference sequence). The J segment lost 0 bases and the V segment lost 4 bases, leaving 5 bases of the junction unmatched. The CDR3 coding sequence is TGCAGTGCTACAAGCGGGGGAAGCTCCTACGAGCAGTACTTC. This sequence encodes CSATSGGSSYEQYF.

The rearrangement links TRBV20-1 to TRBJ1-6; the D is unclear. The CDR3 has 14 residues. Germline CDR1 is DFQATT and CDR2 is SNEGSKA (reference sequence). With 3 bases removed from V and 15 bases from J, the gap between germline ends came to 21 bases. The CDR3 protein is CSARDVRSWLDLHF. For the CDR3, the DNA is TGCAGTGCTAGGGATGTACGGTCCTGGTTGGACCTCCACTTT.

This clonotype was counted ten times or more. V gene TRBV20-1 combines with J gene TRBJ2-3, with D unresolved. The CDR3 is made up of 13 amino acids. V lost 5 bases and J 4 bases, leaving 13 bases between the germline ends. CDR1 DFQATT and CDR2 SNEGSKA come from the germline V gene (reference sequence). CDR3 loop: CSAAVEVADTQYF. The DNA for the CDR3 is TGCAGTGCTGCGGTCGAGGTTGCAGATACGCAGTATTTT.

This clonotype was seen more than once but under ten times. CDR3 residues: CASSVQGGNTIYF. The CDR3 bases are TGTGCCAGCAGCGTTCAGGGTGGAAACACCATATATTTT. The genes are TRBV7-9 and TRBJ1-3; D perhaps matches TRBD1 (5 bases). CDR3 size: 13 residues. CDR1 SEHNR and CDR2 FQNEAQ come from the germline V gene (reference sequence). Trimming took off 5 bases at V and 3 bases at J, with 8 bases between the two ends.

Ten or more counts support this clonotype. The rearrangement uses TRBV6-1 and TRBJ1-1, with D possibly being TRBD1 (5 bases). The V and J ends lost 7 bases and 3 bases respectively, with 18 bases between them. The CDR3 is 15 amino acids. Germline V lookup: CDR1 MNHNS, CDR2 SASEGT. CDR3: CASNFKEGYDTEAFF. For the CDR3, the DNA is TGTGCCAGCAACTTCAAAGAGGGGTATGACACTGAAGCTTTCTTT.

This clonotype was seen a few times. CDR3 sequence (DNA): TGCAGTGCTACCGGGCAGGAGGGGCTAGCTGTTACCGGGGAGCTGTTTTTT. It specifies CSATGQEGLAVTGELFF. This chain links TRBV20-1 with TRBJ2-2, with D possibly matching TRBD2 (6 bases). The ends were cut back, 4 bases at V and 5 bases at J, with 23 bases in the middle. CDR1 is DFQATT and CDR2 is SNEGSKA in the germline V gene (reference sequence). CDR3 length equals 17 residues.

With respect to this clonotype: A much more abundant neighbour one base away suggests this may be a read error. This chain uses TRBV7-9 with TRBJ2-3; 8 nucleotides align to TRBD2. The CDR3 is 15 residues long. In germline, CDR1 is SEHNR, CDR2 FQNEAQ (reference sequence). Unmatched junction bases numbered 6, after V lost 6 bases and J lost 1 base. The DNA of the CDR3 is TGTGCCAGCAGTTTACTAGCGGTGGGCACAGATACGCAGTATTTT. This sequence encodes CASSLLAVGTDTQYF.

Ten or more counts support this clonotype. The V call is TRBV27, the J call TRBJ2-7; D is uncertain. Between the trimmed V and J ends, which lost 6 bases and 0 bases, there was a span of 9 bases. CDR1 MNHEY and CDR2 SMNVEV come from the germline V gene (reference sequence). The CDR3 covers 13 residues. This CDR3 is CASRERSSYEQYF. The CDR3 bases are TGTGCCAGCAGGGAGAGAAGCTCCTACGAGCAGTACTTC.

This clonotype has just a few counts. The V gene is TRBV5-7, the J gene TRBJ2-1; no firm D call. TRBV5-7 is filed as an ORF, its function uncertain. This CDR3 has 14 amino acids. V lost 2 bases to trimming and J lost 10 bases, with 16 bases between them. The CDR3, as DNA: TGTGCCAGCAGCTTTTTGTACCTACCGATCGAGCAGTTCTTC. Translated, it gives CASSFLYLPIEQFF.

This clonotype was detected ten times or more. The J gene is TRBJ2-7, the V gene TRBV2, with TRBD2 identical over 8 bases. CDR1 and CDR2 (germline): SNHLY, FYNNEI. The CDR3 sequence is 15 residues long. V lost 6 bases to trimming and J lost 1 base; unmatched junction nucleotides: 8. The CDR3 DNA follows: TGTGCCAGCAGGACTAGCGAGAGGGGGTCCTACGAGCAGTACTTC. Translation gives CASRTSERGSYEQYF.